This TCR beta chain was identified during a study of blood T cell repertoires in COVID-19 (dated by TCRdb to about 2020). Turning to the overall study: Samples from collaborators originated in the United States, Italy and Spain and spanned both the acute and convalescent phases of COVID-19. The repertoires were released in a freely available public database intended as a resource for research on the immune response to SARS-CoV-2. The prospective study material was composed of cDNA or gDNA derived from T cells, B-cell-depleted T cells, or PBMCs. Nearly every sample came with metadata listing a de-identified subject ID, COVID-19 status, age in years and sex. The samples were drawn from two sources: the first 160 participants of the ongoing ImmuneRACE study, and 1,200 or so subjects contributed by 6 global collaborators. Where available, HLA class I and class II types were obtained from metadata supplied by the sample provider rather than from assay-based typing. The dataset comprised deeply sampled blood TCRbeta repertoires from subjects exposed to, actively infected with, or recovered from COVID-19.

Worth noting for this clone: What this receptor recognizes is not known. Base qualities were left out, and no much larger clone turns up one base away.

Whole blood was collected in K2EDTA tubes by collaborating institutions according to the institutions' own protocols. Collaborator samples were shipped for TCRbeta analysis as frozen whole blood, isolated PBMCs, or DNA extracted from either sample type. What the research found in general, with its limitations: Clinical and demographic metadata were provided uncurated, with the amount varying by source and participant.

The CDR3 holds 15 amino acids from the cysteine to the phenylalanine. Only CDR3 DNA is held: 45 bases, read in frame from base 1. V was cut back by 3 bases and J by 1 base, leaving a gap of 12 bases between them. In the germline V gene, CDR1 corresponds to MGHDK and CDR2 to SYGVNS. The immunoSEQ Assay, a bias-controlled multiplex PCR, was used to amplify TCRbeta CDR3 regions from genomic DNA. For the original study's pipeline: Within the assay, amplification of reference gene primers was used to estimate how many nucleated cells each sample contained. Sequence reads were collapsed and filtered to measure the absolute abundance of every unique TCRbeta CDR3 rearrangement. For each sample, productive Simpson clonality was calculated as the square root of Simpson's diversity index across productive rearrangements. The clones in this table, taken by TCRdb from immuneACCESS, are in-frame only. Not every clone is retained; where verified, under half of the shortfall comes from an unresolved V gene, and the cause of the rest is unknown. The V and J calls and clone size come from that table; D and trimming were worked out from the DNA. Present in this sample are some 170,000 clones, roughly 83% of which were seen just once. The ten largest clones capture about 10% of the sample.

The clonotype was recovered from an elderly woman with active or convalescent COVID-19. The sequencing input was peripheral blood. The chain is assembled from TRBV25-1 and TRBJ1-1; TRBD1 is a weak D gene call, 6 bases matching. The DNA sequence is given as TGTGCCAGCAGTGAGAGGGGCAGGGGGAACACTGAAGCTTTCTTT. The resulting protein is CASSERGRGNTEAFF.